The 5 T cell receptor beta chains below come from one sample, sequenced in a study of technical replicates of blood from a handful of donors. TCRdb's table, derived via immunoSEQ multiplex PCR, lists solely in-frame clones and lacks some. The sample has approximately 52,000 clones, 70% to 90% seen once. Sequenced sample: PBMCs. Receptors originate from a human donor in good health. Some clones in this sample may be carry-over from other donors' samples.

With regard to this clone: At one end, the junction sequence differs from germline, possibly due to a read error. This chain uses TRBV27 with TRBJ1-5; unclear D gene. Germline CDR1 MNHEY, CDR2 SMNVEV (reference sequence). There are 13 residues in the CDR3. CDR3 coding DNA: TGTGCCAGCAGTTTAAATGGCAACCAGCCCCAGCATTTT. Translation gives CASSLNGNQPQHF.

The chain couples TRBV4-2 to TRBJ2-1; D not resolved. The germline CDR1 and CDR2 sequences are LGHNA and YNFKEQ. The CDR3 runs 15 residues. The V and J ends lost 3 bases and 0 bases respectively, with 9 bases between them. CDR3: CASSQSDSSYNEQFF. The CDR3 DNA is TGTGCCAGCAGCCAGAGCGATAGCTCCTACAATGAGCAGTTCTTC.

This clone was counted a single time. The chain joins TRBV6-6 to TRBJ2-2, with 8 bases lining up with TRBD2. CDR3 length: 14 residues. The junction had 9 bases not matched to a gene; V was cut back by 11 bases and J by 4 bases. The germline gives CDR1 MNHNY, CDR2 SVGAGI (reference sequence). The chain's CDR3 is CASSGGGGTGELFF. CDR3 in DNA: TGTGCCTCATCGGGGGGGGGCGGCACCGGGGAGCTGTTTTTT.

The V call is TRBV7-9, the J call TRBJ1-4, with D unresolved. CDR1 and CDR2 from the germline V gene are SEHNR and FQNEAQ (reference sequence). Trimming removed 5 bases from V and 5 bases from J, with 18 bases in between. There are 16 residues in the CDR3. The CDR3 loop reads CASSMPWAVGNEKLFF. As DNA, the CDR3 is TGTGCCAGCAGCATGCCCTGGGCAGTTGGGAATGAAAAACTGTTTTTT.

This chain connects TRBV7-2 to TRBJ2-7, with D perhaps TRBD1 (5 bases). This CDR3 is built from 14 residues. Germline V gives CDR1 SGHTA, CDR2 FQGNSA. With 4 bases removed from V and 3 bases from J, the gap between germline ends came to 13 bases. The CDR3 here is CASSSLDGHYEQYF. The CDR3, as DNA: TGTGCCAGCAGCTCTCTAGACGGACACTACGAGCAGTACTTC.